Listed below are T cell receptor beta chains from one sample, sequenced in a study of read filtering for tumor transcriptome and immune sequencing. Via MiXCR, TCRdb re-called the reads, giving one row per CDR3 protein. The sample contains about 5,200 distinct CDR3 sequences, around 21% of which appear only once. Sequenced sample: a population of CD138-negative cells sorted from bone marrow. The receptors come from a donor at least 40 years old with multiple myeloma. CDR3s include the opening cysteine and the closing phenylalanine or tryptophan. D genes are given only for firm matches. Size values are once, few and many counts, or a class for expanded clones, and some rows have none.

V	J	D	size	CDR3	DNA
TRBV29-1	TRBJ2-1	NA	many	CSVVFSDQLQSEQFF	TGCAGCGTTGTGTTTTCGGACCAGCTGCAAAGTGAGCAGTTCTTC
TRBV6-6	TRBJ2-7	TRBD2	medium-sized	CASSYAGLAEGEQYF	TGTGCCAGCAGTTACGCGGGACTAGCGGAGGGAGAGCAGTACTTC
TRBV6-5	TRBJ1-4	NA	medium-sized	CASSPESPNEKLFF	TGTGCCAGCAGTCCCGAGAGCCCTAATGAAAAACTGTTTTTT
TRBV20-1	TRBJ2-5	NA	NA	CSARSTAQETQYF	TGCAGTGCTAGATCAACAGCTCAAGAGACCCAGTACTTC
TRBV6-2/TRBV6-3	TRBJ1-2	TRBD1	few	CASSFLGQGIYGYTF	TGTGCCAGCAGTTTTCTGGGACAGGGAATCTATGGCTACACCTTC
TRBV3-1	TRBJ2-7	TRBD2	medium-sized	CASSRSGGTSGAYEQYF	TGTGCCAGCAGCCGGAGCGGAGGGACTAGCGGGGCCTACGAGCAGTACTTC
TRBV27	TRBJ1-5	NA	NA	CASGYGQTLPQHF	TGTGCCAGCGGTTACGGTCAGACTTTACCCCAGCATTTT
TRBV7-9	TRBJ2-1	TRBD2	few	CANNYGLSGGSGNEQFF	TGTGCCAACAACTATGGACTATCGGGAGGAAGTGGCAATGAGCAGTTCTTC
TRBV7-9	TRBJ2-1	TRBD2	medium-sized	CASSNRLAGTTNEQFF	TGTGCCAGCAGCAACAGACTAGCGGGAACAACCAATGAGCAGTTCTTC
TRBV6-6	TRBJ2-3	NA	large	CASSYASGPNTGSVPFPDTQYF	TGTGCCAGCAGTTACGCTTCCGGGCCTAATACGGGGAGCGTTCCTTTCCCAGATACGCAGTATTTT
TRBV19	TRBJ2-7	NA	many	CASSNTGDEQYF	TGTGCCAGTAGTAATACGGGTGACGAGCAGTACTTC
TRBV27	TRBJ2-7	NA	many	CASSWKAVSYEQYF	TGTGCCAGCAGTTGGAAAGCGGTCTCCTACGAGCAGTACTTC
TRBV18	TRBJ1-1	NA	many	CASSPSTGNTEAFF	TGTGCCAGCTCACCTTCGACAGGGAACACTGAAGCTTTCTTT
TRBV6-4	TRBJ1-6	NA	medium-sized	CASSDTGTNSPLHF	TGTGCCAGCAGTGACACAGGGACCAATTCACCCCTCCACTTT
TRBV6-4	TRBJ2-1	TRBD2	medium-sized	CASSVGTSGRNEQFF	TGTGCCAGCAGTGTTGGGACTAGCGGGAGGAATGAGCAGTTCTTC
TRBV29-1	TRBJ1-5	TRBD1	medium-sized	CSVGGGGYNQPQHF	TGCAGCGTTGGAGGGGGCGGATACAATCAGCCCCAGCATTTT